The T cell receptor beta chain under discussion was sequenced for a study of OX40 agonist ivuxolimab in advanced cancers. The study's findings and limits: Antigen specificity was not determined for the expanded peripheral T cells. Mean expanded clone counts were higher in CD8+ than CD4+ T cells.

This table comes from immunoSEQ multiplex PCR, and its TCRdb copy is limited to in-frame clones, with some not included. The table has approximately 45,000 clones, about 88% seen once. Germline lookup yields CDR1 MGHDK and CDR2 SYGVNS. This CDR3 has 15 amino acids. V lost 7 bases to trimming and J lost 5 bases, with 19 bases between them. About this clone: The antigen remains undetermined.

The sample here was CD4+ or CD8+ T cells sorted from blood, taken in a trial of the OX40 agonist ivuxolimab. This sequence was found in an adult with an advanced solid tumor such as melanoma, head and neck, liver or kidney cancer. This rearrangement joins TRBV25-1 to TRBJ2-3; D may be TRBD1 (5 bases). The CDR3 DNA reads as TGTGCCAGCAAGATAGGGAATTTTCAGGGAGATACGCAGTATTTT. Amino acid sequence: CASKIGNFQGDTQYF.